These T cell receptor beta chains were read from a single sample in a study of prognosis after radiotherapy for stage I lung cancer. TCRdb itself ran the multiplex PCR reads through MiXCR, one entry per CDR3 protein. Altogether approximately 25,000 distinct CDR3 sequences are present, just over 45% being singletons, with the ten largest covering 15%. The specimen comprised PBMCs, sampled before or after stereotactic body radiation therapy (not recorded which). The receptors were gathered from a donor aged 50 or older with non-small cell lung cancer. Both conserved end residues are part of each CDR3. D genes are given only for firm matches. Some rows have no size entry. The others give once, few or many, or a class for an expanded clone.

v_gene	d_gene	abundance	j_gene	CDR3nt	CDR3aa
TRBV20-1	NA	NA	TRBJ2-3	TGCAGTGCTATTTACGGTACTAGTGCAGATACGCAGTATTTT	CSAIYGTSADTQYF
TRBV2	NA	once	TRBJ2-1	TGTGCCAGCAGTAAATTTGCGGTGAATGAGCAGTTCTTC	CASSKFAVNEQFF
TRBV10-3	NA	many	TRBJ1-1	TGTGCCATCACAGGGCCGACCACTGAAGCTTTCTTT	CAITGPTTEAFF
TRBV2	TRBD2	NA	TRBJ2-7	TGTGCCAGCACGGGGGGATACGAGCAGTACTTC	CASTGGYEQYF
TRBV28	TRBD2	medium-sized	TRBJ2-7	TGTGCCAGCAGTTCCCCCGGACTAGCGGGATCCTACGAGCAGTACTTC	CASSSPGLAGSYEQYF
TRBV2	TRBD2	many	TRBJ2-2	TGTGCCAGCAGCAAAACCACCGGGACTAGCGGGAGGGCCGGGGAGCTGTTTTTT	CASSKTTGTSGRAGELFF
TRBV6-9	TRBD1	NA	TRBJ1-6	TGTGCCAGCCGGGACAGGGGATATAATTCACCCCTCCACTTT	CASRDRGYNSPLHF
TRBV6-5	NA	many	TRBJ2-4	TGTGCCAGCAGTTACCTAGGGTCCCTAGCCAAAAACATTCAGTACTTC	CASSYLGSLAKNIQYF
TRBV6-1	NA	once	TRBJ2-7	TGTGCCAGCAGTCCCGTGTGGAGCGGTACCACCTACGAGCAGTACTTC	CASSPVWSGTTYEQYF
TRBV9	TRBD2	many	TRBJ2-3	TGTGCCAGCAGCCAAGCAAGAAACTCCCCCCGTCAGGCGGGGGGCACAGATACGCAGTATTTT	CASSQARNSPRQAGGTDTQYF
TRBV3-1	NA	many	TRBJ2-7	TGTGCCAGCAGCCCCCGGACAGTATCGGCCGAGCAGTACTTC	CASSPRTVSAEQYF
TRBV7-9	TRBD2	many	TRBJ2-7	TGTGCCAGCAGCCCCCCCCTAGCGGGAGTTACTGAGCAGTACTTC	CASSPPLAGVTEQYF
TRBV7-2	TRBD2	NA	TRBJ2-7	TGTGCCAGCAGCCCGGACTGTACTAGCGTAGCCTACGAGCAGTACTTC	CASSPDCTSVAYEQYF
TRBV6-2/TRBV6-3	TRBD1	NA	TRBJ2-5	TGTGCCAGCAGTCTACAGGGGGGAGGGACCCAGTACTTC	CASSLQGGGTQYF
TRBV6-1	TRBD1	once	TRBJ2-1	TGTTCCAGCAGCCAGGGACAGCTCTACAATGATCAGTTCTTC	CSSSQGQLYNDQFF
TRBV12-3/TRBV12-4	TRBD1	many	TRBJ2-5	TGTGCCAGCACCCGGGGACAGCCCATCCAAGAGACCCAGTACTTC	CASTRGQPIQETQYF
TRBV30	TRBD2	once	TRBJ2-5	TGTGCCTGGAGGGGAAAAGCGGGAGGGCAAGAGACCCAGTACTTC	CAWRGKAGGQETQYF
TRBV20-1	NA	many	TRBJ1-1	TGCAGTGCTGATGACCTCGAGACGCCTGAAGCTTTCTTT	CSADDLETPEAFF
TRBV20-1	NA	many	TRBJ2-7	TGCAGTGCTAACCACCGGGCGGGCCCCTCCTACGAGCAGTACTTC	CSANHRAGPSYEQYF
TRBV4-1	TRBD1	NA	TRBJ1-1	TGCGCCAGCAGCCAAGAATTGGAGAGGACAGGGGGGAACACTGAAGCTTTCTTT	CASSQELERTGGNTEAFF
TRBV10-2	NA	many	TRBJ1-3	TGCGCCAGCAGTGAGAAGACGATCGACAGACCGGGATCTGGAAACACCATATATTTT	CASSEKTIDRPGSGNTIYF
TRBV20-1	NA	many	TRBJ2-5	TGCAGTGCGAAACCGGGGCCCCAGACCCAGTACTTC	CSAKPGPQTQYF
TRBV19	TRBD2	many	TRBJ2-6	TGTGCCAGTAGCATGGCGGGGGCTGGGGCCAACGTCCTGACTTTC	CASSMAGAGANVLTF
TRBV27	TRBD1	many	TRBJ2-4	TGTGCCAGCAGTTTATCGATACAGGGGACGGGCAAAAACATTCAGTACTTC	CASSLSIQGTGKNIQYF
TRBV5-1	TRBD1	many	TRBJ2-3	TGCGCCAGCAGCGAGGACAGGCCCGACGATACGCAGTATTTT	CASSEDRPDDTQYF
TRBV2	TRBD1	many	TRBJ1-6	TGTGCCAGCAGACTCGGGACAGGGGAATATTCACCCCTCCACTTT	CASRLGTGEYSPLHF
TRBV5-1	NA	many	TRBJ2-7	TGCGCCAGCAGGAAGGGACTTCACGAGCAGTACTTC	CASRKGLHEQYF
TRBV20-1	TRBD1	NA	TRBJ1-2	TGCAGTGCTAGAGAAAAGACAGGGCGGAACTATGGCTACACCTTC	CSAREKTGRNYGYTF
TRBV19	TRBD1	many	TRBJ2-7	TGTGCCAGTAGTCGCCGACAGGGGGCCTACGAGCAGTACTTC	CASSRRQGAYEQYF
TRBV28	TRBD2	many	TRBJ2-1	TGTGCCAGCAGCGGAGGGACTAACTTTGTGGGAAATGAGCAGTTCTTC	CASSGGTNFVGNEQFF
TRBV12-3/TRBV12-4	TRBD1	once	TRBJ2-6	TGTGCCAGCAGTCAGGGGGCAACACGGGTCAACGTCCTGACTTTC	CASSQGATRVNVLTF
TRBV12-3/TRBV12-4	TRBD1	NA	TRBJ1-2	TGTGCCAGCAGCCGGACAGGGGGCGAATGGTATGGCTACACCTTC	CASSRTGGEWYGYTF
TRBV19	TRBD1	NA	TRBJ1-1	TGTGCCAGTAGTATATTTCCCGTGGTAGGGGGCTTGAACACTGAAGCTTTCTTT	CASSIFPVVGGLNTEAFF
TRBV30	NA	NA	TRBJ1-6	TGTGCCTGGAGTGTGCAGGGGTCTTCACCCCTCCACTTT	CAWSVQGSSPLHF
TRBV5-1	NA	once	TRBJ1-5	TGCGCCAGCAGCTTGGCTTTCGATCAGCCCCAGCATTTT	CASSLAFDQPQHF
TRBV7-3	NA	NA	TRBJ2-2	TGTGCCAGCAGTCCCGAAAGCGGTGAGCTGTTTTTT	CASSPESGELFF
TRBV2	TRBD1	medium-sized	TRBJ2-2	TGTGCCAGCAGTTTAAGGACAGGGAACACCGGGGAGCTGTTTTTT	CASSLRTGNTGELFF
TRBV6-1	TRBD1	NA	TRBJ1-6	TGTGCCAGCAGTGCAACAGGGGCCTATAATTCACCCCTCCACTTT	CASSATGAYNSPLHF
TRBV28	TRBD1	NA	TRBJ2-7	TGTGCCAGCAGTTTACCCCTCATATGGTCAGGGGGCTACCCCTCCTACGAGCAGTACTTC	CASSLPLIWSGGYPSYEQYF
TRBV9	NA	many	TRBJ2-5	TGTGCCAGCAGCCGTGACTTCCAAGAGACCCAGTACTTC	CASSRDFQETQYF
TRBV15	TRBD1	many	TRBJ2-7	TGTGCCACCAGCAGGGTGGACAGGGAGCAGTACTTC	CATSRVDREQYF
TRBV24-1	NA	NA	TRBJ1-1	TGTGCCACTAAGGACGGAACGAACACTGAAGCTTTCTTT	CATKDGTNTEAFF
TRBV7-3	NA	medium-sized	TRBJ2-2	TGTGCCAGCAGCTTCGCCCGGTGGGGGACCGGGGAGCTGTTTTTT	CASSFARWGTGELFF
TRBV5-4	TRBD2	NA	TRBJ2-1	TGTGCCAGCAGCTTGGTCGGTCTAGCGGGTAGTGAGCAGTTCTTC	CASSLVGLAGSEQFF
TRBV20-1	NA	once	TRBJ2-1	TGCAGTGCTCGAGAGAGAGGACAGGACTACTACTCCTACAATGAGCAGTTCTTC	CSARERGQDYYSYNEQFF
TRBV6-2/TRBV6-3	NA	once	TRBJ1-3	TGTGCCATTGCGGACGGGCTACTAAACACCATATATTTT	CAIADGLLNTIYF
TRBV28	NA	few	TRBJ1-2	TGTGCCAGCAGTCAACCAGCCTCTATAAGCTACACCTTC	CASSQPASISYTF
TRBV19	NA	NA	TRBJ1-6	TGTGCCAGTAGGCTCAACAGGGACTCCTATAATTCACCCCTCCACTTT	CASRLNRDSYNSPLHF
TRBV28	NA	many	TRBJ2-1	TGTGCCAGCATAACCGGGATGGTATACAATGAGCAGTTCTTC	CASITGMVYNEQFF
TRBV9	NA	many	TRBJ1-4	TGTGCCAGCAGCGTAGGAATGGCAACTAATGAAAAACTGTTTTTT	CASSVGMATNEKLFF